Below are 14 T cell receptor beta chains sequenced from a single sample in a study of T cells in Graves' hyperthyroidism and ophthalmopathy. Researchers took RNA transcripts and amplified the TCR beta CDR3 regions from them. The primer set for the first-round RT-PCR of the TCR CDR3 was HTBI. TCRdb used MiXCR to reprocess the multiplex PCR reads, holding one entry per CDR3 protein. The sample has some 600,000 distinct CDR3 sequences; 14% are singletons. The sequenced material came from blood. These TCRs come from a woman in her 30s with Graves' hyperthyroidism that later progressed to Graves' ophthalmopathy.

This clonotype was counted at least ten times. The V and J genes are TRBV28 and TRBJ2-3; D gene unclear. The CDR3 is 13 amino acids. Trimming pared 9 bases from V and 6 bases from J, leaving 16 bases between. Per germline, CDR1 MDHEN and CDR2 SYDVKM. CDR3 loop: CASLGSALDTQYF. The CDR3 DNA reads TGTGCCAGTCTGGGTAGTGCTCTTGATACGCAGTATTTT.

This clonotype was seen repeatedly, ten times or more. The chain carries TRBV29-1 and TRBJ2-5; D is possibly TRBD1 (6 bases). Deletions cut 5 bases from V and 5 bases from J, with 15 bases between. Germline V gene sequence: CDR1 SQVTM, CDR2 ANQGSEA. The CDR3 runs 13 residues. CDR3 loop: CSVLRGGGETQYF. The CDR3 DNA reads TGCAGCGTTCTCAGGGGTGGGGGTGAGACCCAGTACTTC.

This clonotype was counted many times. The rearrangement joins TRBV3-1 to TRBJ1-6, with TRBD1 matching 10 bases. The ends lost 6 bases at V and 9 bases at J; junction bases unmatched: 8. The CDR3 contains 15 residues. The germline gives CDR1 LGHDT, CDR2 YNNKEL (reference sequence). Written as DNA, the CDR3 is TGTGCCAGCAGAGAGATGACAGGGGGCGTTTCACCCCTCCACTTT. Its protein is CASREMTGGVSPLHF.

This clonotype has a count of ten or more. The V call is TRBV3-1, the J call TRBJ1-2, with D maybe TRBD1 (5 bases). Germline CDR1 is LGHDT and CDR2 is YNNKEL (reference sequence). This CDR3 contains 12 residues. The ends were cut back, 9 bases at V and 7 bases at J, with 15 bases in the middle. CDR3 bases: TGTGCCAGTGGGGCGAGTGTTGTTGGCTACACCTTC. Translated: CASGASVVGYTF.

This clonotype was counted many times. The CDR3 nucleotides are TGTGCCTGGAGTGTAGAACCCCACCAAGAGACCCAGTACTTC. Translating it yields CAWSVEPHQETQYF. This chain uses TRBV30 with TRBJ2-5; D remains unclear. The CDR3 is 14 amino acids. V was trimmed by 0 bases and J by 0 bases, leaving 8 bases between them. Germline-derived CDR1 and CDR2 are GTSNPN and SVGIG (reference sequence).

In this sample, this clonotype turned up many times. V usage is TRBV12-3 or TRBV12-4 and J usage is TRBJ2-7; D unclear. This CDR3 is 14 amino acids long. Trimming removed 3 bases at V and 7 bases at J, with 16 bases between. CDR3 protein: CASSLRALSGEQYF. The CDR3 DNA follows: TGTGCCAGCAGTTTGCGAGCTCTGTCTGGTGAGCAGTACTTC.

CDR3 amino acids: CASSFDRYRDNEQFF. In DNA, the CDR3 is TGTGCCAGCTCTTTCGACCGTTACAGAGACAATGAGCAGTTCTTC. This chain links TRBV18 with TRBJ2-1; unclear D gene. This CDR3 has 15 residues. The germline V gene encodes CDR1 KGHSH and CDR2 LQKENI. The V gene lost 6 bases and the J gene lost 5 bases, with 17 bases spanning the gap.

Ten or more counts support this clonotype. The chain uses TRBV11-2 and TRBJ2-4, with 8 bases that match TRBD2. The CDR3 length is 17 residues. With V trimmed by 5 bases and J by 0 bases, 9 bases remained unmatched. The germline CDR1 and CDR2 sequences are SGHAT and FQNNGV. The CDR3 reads CASSTDLSGIAKNIQYF. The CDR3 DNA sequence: TGTGCCAGCAGCACAGACCTTAGCGGGATAGCCAAAAACATTCAGTACTTC.

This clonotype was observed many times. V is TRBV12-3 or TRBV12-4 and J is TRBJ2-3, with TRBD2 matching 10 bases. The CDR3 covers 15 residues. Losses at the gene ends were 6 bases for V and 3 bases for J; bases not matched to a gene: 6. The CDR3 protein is CASSNLAGATDTQYF. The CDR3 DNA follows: TGTGCCAGCAGCAATCTAGCGGGAGCGACAGATACGCAGTATTTT.

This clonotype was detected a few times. The CDR3 spells CASSQPGQNDEQYF. In nucleotides, the CDR3 is TGTGCCAGCAGCCAACCGGGACAGAATGACGAGCAGTACTTC. This rearrangement joins TRBV4-2 to TRBJ2-7; 7 bases match TRBD1. The germline V gene has CDR1 LGHNA and CDR2 YNFKEQ. This CDR3 has 14 amino acids. J was trimmed by 5 bases and V by 2 bases; bases with no gene match: 6.

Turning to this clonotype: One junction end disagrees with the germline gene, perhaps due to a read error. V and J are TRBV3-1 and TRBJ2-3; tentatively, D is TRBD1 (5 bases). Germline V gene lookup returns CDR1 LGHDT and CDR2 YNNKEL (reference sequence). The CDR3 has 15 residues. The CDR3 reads CASSRREGAADTQCF. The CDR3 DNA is TGTGCCAGCAGCCGAAGGGAAGGGGCCGCAGATACGCAGTGTTTT.

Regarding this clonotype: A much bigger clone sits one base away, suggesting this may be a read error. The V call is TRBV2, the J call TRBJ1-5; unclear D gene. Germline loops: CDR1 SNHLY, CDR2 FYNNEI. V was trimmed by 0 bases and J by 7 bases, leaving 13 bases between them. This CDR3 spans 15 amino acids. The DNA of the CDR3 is TGTGCCAGCAGTGAAGCGGGCGGCGTGGGGCAGCCCCAGCATTTT. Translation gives CASSEAGGVGQPQHF.

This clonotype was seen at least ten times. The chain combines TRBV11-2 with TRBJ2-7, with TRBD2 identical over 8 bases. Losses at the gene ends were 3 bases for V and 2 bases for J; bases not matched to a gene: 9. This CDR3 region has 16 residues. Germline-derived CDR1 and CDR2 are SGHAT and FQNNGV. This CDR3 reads CASSLGGGRTTYEQYF. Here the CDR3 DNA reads TGTGCCAGCAGCTTGGGAGGCGGGAGGACCACCTACGAGCAGTACTTC.

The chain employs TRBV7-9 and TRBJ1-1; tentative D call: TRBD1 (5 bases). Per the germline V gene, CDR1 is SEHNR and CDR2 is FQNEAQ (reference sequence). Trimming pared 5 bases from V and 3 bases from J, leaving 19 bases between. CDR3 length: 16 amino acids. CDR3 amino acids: CASSLAPTVDHTEAFF. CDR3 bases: TGTGCCAGCAGCCTTGCCCCGACAGTCGACCACACTGAAGCTTTCTTT.